The entry that follows covers one TCR beta chain sequence. CD45RO negativity and positive selection for CCR7 defined naive CD8 cells, a population that excluded terminally differentiated effector memory CD45RA+ cells. Some clones are missing from TCRdb's copy, which holds only in-frame ones; the method was immunoSEQ multiplex PCR. The data contain roughly 2.1 million clones, about 93% of them singletons. This record comes from a study of shared clonotypes between healthy human individuals. V was shortened by 8 bases and J by 0 bases, with 10 bases between the two germline ends. Germline CDR1 and CDR2: SEHNR and FQNEAQ (reference sequence). The CDR3 has 13 amino acids.

The specimen sequenced was naive CD8+ T cells from PBMCs. The rearrangement uses TRBV7-9 and TRBJ1-1, with TRBD1 as a possible D gene (5 bases). The origin of this receptor is a man younger than 35 in good health. Some clones in this sample may be carry-over from other donors' samples. For the CDR3, the DNA is TGTGCCAGCGATGACAGTCTGAACACTGAAGCTTTCTTT. It specifies CASDDSLNTEAFF.